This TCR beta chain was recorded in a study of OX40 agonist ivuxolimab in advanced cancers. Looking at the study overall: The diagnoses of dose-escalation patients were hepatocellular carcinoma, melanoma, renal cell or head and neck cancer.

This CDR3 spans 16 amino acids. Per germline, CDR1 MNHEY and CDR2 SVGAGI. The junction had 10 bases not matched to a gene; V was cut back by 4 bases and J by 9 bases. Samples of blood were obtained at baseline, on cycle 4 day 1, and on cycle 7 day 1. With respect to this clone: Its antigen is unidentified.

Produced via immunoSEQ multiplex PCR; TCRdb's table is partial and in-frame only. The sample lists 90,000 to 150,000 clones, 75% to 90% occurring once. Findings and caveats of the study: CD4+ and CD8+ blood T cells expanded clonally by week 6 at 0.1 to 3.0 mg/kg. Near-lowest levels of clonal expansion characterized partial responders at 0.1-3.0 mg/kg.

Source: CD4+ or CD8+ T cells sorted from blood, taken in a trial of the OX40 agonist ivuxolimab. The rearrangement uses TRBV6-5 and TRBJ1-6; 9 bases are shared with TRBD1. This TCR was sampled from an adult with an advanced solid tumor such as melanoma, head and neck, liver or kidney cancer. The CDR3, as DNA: TGTGCCAGCAGTTCGTCCTTGACAGGGGGTCGTTCACCCCTCCACTTT. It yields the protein CASSSSLTGGRSPLHF.